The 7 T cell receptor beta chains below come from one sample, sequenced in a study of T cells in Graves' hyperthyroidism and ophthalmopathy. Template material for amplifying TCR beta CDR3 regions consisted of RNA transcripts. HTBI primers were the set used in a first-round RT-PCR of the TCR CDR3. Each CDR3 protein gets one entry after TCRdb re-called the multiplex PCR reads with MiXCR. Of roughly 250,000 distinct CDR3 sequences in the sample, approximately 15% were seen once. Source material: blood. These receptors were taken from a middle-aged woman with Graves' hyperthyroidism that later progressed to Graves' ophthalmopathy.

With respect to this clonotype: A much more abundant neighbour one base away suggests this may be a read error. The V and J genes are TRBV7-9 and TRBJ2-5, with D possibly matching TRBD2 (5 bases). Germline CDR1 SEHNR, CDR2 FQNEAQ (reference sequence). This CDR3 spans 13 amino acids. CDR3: CASSGSHNSALDF. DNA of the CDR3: TGTGCCAGCAGCGGGAGCCATAATTCGGCACTTGACTTC. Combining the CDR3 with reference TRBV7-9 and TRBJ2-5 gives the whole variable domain DTGVSQNPRHKITKRGQNVTFRCDPISEHNRLYWYRQTLGQGPEFLTYFQNEAQLEKSRLLSDRFSAERPKGSFSTLEIQRTEQGDSAMYLCASSGSHNSALDFGPGTRLLVL.

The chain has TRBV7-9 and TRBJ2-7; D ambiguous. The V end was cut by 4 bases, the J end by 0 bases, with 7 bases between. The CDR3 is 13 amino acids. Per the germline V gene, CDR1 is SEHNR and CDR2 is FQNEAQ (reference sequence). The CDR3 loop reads CASSSSSSYEQYF. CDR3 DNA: TGTGCCAGCAGCTCATCTAGCTCCTACGAGCAGTACTTC.

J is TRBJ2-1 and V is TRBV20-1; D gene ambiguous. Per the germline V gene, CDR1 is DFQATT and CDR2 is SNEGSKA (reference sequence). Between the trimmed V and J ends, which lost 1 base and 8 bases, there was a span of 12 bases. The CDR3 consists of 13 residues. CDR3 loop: CSARGFQWDEQFF. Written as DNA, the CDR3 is TGCAGTGCTAGAGGCTTCCAGTGGGATGAGCAGTTCTTC.

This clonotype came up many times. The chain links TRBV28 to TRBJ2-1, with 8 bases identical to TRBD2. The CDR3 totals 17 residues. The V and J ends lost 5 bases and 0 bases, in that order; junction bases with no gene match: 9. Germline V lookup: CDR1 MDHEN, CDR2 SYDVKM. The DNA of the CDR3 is TGTGCCAGCAGTGCCGGGGGGGCGACCCGCTCCTACAATGAGCAGTTCTTC. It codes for CASSAGGATRSYNEQFF.

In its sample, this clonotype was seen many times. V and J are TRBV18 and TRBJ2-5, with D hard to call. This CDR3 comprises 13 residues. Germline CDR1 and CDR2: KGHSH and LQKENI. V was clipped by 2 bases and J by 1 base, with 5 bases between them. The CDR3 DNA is TGTGCCAGCTCACCATCCTTCCAAGAGACCCAGTACTTC. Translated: CASSPSFQETQYF.

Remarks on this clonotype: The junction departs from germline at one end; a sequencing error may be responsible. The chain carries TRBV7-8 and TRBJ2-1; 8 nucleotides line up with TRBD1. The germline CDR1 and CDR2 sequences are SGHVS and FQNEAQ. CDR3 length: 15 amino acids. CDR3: CASSRGQGSYSEQFF. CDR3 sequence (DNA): TGTGCCAGCAGCCGCGGACAGGGATCCTACAGTGAGCAGTTCTTC.

CDR3 loop: CASGGTSGLPWGTDTQYF. Here the CDR3 DNA reads TGCGCCAGCGGGGGGACTAGCGGGCTACCCTGGGGCACAGATACGCAGTATTTT. The chain employs TRBV4-1 and TRBJ2-3, with 12 bases fitting TRBD2. Germline V CDR1 and CDR2: MGHRA, YSYEKL. The CDR3 is 18 residues long. The V and J ends lost 8 bases and 1 base, in that order; junction bases with no gene match: 13.